Listed here is a single TCR beta chain. This sample is part of a study of identical twins. TCRdb analysed the 5' RACE reads with MiXCR anew, one entry per CDR3 protein. The sample has roughly 220,000 distinct CDR3 sequences, approximately 5.9% seen once; the top ten hold about 15%. The CDR3 extends over 15 amino acids. These data also formed part of another study, on T cells expressing NK-cell markers.

The clonotype originates from a young woman in good health. The chain uses TRBV21-1 and TRBJ1-5. TRBV21-1 is a pseudogene locus. The sequencing sample was made of CD8+ T cells sorted from blood. In DNA form, the CDR3 reads TGTGCCAGCAGCCCTAATGGAGGGAGCAATCAGCCCCAGCATTTT. Protein sequence: CASSPNGGSNQPQHF.